This T cell receptor (beta chain) was sequenced during a study of blood T cell repertoires in COVID-19. Overall study context: Acute and convalescent COVID-19 samples came from the United States, Italy and Spain.

The CDR3 totals 17 residues. Germline V gives CDR1 SGHKS, CDR2 YYEKEE (reference sequence). Trimming removed 1 base at V and 9 bases at J, with 20 bases between. Repertoires were generated with immunoSEQ multiplex PCR, while TCRdb's copy carries only in-frame clones and drops some. The sample carries about 310,000 clones, about 90% recorded once. The TCR sequence derives from a woman aged 40 to 49 with COVID-19, enrolled during active disease. The specimen was peripheral blood. The V call is TRBV5-5, the J call TRBJ1-6; a weak D match, TRBD1 (5 bases). This CDR3 is CASSLLGNRDSGSPLHF. The CDR3, as DNA: TGTGCCAGCAGCTTGTTGGGGAACCGGGACTCGGGTTCACCCCTCCACTTT.